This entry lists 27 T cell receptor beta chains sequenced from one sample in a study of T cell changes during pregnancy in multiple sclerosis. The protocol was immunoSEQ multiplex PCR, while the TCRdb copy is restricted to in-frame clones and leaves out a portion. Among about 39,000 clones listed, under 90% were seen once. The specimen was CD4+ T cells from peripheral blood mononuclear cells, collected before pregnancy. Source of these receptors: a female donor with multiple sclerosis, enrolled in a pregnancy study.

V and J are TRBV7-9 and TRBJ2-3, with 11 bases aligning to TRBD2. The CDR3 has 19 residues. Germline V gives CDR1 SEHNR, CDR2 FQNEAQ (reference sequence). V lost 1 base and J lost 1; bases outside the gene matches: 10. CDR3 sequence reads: CASSLDPSGRMFRTDTQYF. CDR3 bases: TGTGCCAGCAGCTTAGACCCTAGCGGGAGGATGTTTCGCACAGATACGCAGTATTTT.

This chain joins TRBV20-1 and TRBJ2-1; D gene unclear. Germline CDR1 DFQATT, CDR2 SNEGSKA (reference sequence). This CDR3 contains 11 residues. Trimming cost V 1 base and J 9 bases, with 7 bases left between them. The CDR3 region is CSARAELEQFF. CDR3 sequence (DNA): TGCAGTGCTAGAGCGGAGCTTGAGCAGTTCTTC.

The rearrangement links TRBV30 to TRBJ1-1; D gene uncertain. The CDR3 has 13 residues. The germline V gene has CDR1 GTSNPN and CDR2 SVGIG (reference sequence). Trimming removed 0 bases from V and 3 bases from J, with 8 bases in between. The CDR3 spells CAWSVSPDTEAFF. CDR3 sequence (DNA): TGTGCCTGGAGTGTATCGCCGGACACTGAAGCTTTCTTT.

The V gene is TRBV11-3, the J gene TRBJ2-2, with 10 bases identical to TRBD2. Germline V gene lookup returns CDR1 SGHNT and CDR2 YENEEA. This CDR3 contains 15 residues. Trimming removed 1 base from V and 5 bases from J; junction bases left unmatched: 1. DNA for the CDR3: TGTGCCAGCAGCTTAGGAGCGGGAGGGACCGGGGAGCTGTTTTTT. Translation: CASSLGAGGTGELFF. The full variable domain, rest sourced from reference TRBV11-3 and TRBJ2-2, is EAGVVQSPRYKIIEKKQPVAFWCNPISGHNTLYWYLQNLGQGPELLIRYENEEAVDDSQLPKDRFSAERLKGVDSTLKIQPAELGDSAVYLCASSLGAGGTGELFFGEGSRLTVL.

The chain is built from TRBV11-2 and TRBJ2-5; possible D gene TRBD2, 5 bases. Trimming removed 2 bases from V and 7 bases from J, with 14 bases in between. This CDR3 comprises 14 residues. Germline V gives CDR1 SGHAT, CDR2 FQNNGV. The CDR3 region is CASSLSGWQRTQYF. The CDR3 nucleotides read TGTGCCAGCAGCTTATCGGGATGGCAACGGACCCAGTACTTC.

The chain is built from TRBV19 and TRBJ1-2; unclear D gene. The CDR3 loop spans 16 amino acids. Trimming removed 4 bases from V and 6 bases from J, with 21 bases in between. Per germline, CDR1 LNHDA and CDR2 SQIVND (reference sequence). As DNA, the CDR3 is TGTGCCAGTAGTAGGAGGGATAGACAAGGCGAGGATGGCTACACCTTC. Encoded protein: CASSRRDRQGEDGYTF.

CDR3 loop: CASSYGSGSTEAFF. The CDR3 DNA follows: TGTGCCAGCAGTTACGGCAGTGGGAGCACTGAAGCTTTCTTT. V is TRBV6-5 and J is TRBJ1-1, with D unclear. The CDR3 has 14 amino acids. Trimming cost V 2 bases and J 4 bases, with 11 bases left between them. Germline loops: CDR1 MNHEY, CDR2 SVGAGI.

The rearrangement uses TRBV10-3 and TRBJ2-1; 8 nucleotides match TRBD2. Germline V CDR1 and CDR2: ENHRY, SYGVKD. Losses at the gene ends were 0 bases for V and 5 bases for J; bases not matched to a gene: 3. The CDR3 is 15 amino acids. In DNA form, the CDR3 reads TGTGCCATCAGTGAGTCCGCGGGAGGTCACAATGAGCAGTTCTTC. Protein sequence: CAISESAGGHNEQFF.

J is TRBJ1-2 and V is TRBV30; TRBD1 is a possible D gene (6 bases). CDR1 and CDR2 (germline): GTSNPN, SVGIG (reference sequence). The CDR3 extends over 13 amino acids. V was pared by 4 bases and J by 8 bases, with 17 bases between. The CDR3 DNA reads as TGTGCCTGGAATAAGATGGGGGCAGGAGGCTACACCTTC. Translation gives CAWNKMGAGGYTF.

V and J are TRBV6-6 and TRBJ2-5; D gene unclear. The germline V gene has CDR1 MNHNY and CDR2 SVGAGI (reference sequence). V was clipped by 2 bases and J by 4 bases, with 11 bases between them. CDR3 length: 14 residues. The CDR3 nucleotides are TGTGCCAGCAGTTACGGCTCCCCTCGAGAGACCCAGTACTTC. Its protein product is CASSYGSPRETQYF.

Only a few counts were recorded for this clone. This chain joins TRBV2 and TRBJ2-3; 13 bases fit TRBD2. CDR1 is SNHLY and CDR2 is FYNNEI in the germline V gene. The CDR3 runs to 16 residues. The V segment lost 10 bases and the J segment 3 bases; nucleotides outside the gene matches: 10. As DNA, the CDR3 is TGTGCCACCCCAAAGAGGACTAGCGGGAGAACAGATACGCAGTATTTT. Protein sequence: CATPKRTSGRTDTQYF.

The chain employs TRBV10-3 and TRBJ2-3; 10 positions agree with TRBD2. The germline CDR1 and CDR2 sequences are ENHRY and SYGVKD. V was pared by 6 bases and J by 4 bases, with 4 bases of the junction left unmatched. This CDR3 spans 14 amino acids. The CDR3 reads CAISRLAGADTQYF. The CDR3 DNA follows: TGTGCCATCAGCAGGCTAGCGGGAGCAGATACGCAGTATTTT.

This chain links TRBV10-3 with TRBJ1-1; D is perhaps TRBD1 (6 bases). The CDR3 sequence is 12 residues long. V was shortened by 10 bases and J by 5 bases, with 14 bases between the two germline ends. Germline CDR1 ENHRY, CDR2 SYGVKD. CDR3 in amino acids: CATSGVGTEAFF. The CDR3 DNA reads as TGTGCCACATCAGGGGTGGGGACTGAAGCTTTCTTT.

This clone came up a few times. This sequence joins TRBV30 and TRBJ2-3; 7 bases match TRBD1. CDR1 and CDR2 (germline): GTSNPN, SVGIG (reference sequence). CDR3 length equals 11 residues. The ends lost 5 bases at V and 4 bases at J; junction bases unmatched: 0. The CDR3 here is CAWGTADTQYF. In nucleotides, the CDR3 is TGTGCCTGGGGGACAGCAGATACGCAGTATTTT.

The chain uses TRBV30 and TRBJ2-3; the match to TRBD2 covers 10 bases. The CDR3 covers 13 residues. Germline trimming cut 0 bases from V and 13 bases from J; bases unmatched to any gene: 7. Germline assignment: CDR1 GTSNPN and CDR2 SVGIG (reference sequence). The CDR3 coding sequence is TGTGCCTGGAGTGTAGTAGCGGGGGGTTGGGAGTATTTT. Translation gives CAWSVVAGGWEYF.

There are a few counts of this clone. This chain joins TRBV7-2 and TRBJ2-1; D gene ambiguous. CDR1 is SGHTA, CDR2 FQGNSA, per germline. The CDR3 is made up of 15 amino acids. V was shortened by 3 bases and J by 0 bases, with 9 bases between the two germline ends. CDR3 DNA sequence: TGTGCCAGCAGCTTCCTGTCTAGCTCCTACAATGAGCAGTTCTTC. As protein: CASSFLSSSYNEQFF. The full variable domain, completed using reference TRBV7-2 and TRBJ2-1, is GAGVSQSPSNKVTEKGKDVELRCDPISGHTALYWYRQSLGQGLEFLIYFQGNSAPDKSGLPSDRFSAERTGGSVSTLTIQRTQQEDSAVYLCASSFLSSSYNEQFFGPGTRLTVL.

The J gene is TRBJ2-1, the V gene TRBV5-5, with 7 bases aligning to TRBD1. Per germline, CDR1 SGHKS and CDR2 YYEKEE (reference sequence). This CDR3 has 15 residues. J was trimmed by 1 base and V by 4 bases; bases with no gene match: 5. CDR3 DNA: TGTGCCAGCAGCCCAGACAGGGTATCCTACAATGAGCAGTTCTTC. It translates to CASSPDRVSYNEQFF.

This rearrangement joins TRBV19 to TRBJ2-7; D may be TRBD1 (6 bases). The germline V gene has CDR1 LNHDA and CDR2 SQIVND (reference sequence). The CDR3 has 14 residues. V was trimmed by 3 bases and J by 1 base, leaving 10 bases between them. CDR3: CASSIGQLSYEQYF. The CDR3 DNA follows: TGTGCCAGTAGTATCGGACAGCTTTCCTACGAGCAGTACTTC.

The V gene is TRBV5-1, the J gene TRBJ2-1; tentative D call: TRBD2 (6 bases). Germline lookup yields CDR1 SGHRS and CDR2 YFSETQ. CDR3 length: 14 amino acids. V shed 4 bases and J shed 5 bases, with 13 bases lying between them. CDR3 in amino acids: CASSRVAEDNEQFF. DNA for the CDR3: TGCGCCAGCAGCAGGGTAGCGGAAGACAATGAGCAGTTCTTC.

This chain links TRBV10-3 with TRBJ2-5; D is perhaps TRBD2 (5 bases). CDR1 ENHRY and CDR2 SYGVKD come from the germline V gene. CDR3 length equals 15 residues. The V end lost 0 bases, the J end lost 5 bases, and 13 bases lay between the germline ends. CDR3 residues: CAISESYEGRETQYF. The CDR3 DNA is TGTGCCATCAGTGAGTCGTACGAGGGCCGGGAGACCCAGTACTTC.

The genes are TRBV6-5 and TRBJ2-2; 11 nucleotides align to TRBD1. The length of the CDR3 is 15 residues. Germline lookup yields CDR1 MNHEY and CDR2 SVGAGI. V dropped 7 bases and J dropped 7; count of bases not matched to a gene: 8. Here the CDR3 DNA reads TGTGCCAGCACCGGGACAGGGGGGTGGGGCGGGGAGCTGTTTTTT. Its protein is CASTGTGGWGGELFF.

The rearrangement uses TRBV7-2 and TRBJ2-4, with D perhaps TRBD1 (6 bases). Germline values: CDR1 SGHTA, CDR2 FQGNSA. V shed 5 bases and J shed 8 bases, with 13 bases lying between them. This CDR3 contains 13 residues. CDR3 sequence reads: CASSANRADIQYF. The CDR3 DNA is TGTGCCAGCAGCGCGAACAGGGCAGACATTCAGTACTTC.

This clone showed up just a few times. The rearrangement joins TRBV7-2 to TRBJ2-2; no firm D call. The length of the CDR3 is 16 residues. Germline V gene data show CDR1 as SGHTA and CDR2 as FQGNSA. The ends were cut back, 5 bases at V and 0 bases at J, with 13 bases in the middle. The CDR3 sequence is CASSLYQTANTGELFF. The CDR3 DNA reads TGTGCCAGCAGCCTCTACCAAACCGCGAACACCGGGGAGCTGTTTTTT.

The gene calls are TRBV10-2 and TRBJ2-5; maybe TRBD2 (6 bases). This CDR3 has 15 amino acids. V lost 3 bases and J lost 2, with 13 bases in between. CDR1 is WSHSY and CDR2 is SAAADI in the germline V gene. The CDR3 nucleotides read TGCGCCAGCAGTGATCGGGGCGCGGGGCAAGAGACCCAGTACTTC. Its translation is CASSDRGAGQETQYF.

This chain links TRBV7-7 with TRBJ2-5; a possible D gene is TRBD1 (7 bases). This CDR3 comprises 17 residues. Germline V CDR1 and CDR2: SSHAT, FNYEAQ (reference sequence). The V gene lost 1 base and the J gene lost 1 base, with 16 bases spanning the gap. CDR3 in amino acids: CASSLGRQGGTQETQYF. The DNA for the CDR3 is TGTGCCAGCAGCTTAGGACGACAGGGCGGGACCCAAGAGACCCAGTACTTC.

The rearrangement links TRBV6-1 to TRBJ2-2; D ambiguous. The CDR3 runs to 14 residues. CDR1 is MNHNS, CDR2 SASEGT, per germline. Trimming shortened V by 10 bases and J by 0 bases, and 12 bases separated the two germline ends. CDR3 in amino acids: CATLTAPNTGELFF. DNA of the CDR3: TGTGCCACCTTAACAGCCCCGAACACCGGGGAGCTGTTTTTT.

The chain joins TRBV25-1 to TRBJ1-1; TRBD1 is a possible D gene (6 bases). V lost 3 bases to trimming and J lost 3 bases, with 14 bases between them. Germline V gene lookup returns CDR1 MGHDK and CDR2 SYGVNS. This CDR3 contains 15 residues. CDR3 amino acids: CASSEGLGGDTEAFF. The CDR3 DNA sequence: TGTGCCAGCAGTGAGGGTTTAGGGGGGGACACTGAAGCTTTCTTT.